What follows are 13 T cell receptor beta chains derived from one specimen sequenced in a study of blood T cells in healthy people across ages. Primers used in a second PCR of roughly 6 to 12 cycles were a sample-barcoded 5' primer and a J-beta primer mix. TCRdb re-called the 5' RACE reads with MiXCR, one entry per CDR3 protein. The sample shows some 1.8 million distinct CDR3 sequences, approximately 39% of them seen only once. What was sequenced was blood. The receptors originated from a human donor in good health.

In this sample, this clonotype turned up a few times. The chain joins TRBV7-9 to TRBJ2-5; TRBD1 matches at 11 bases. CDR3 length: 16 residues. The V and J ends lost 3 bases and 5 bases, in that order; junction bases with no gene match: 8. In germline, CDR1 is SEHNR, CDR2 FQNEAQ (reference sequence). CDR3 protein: CASSFGTGGDLETQYF. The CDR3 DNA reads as TGTGCCAGCAGCTTCGGGACAGGGGGGGATTTGGAGACCCAGTACTTC. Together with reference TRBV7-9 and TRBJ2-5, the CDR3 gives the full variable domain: DTGVSQNPRHKITKRGQNVTFRCDPISEHNRLYWYRQTLGQGPEFLTYFQNEAQLEKSRLLSDRFSAERPKGSFSTLEIQRTEQGDSAMYLCASSFGTGGDLETQYFGPGTRLLVL.

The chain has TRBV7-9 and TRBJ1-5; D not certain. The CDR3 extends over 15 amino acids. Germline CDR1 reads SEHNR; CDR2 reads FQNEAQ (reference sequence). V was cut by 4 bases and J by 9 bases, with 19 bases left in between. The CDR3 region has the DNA TGTGCCAGCAGCTCTGCCAGGAATCGCATCGGGCCCCAGCATTTT. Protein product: CASSSARNRIGPQHF.

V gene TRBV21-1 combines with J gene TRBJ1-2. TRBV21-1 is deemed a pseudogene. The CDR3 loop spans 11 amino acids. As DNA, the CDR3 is TGTGCCAGCATCAGTGGATTTGGCTACACCTTC. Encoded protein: CASISGFGYTF.

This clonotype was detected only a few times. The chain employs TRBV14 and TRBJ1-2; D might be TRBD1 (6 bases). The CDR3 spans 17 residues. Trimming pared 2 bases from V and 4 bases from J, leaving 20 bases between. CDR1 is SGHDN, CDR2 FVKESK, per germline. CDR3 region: CASSQPGGVGGVYGYTF. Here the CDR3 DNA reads TGTGCCAGCAGCCAACCCGGAGGGGTCGGGGGCGTCTATGGCTACACCTTC.

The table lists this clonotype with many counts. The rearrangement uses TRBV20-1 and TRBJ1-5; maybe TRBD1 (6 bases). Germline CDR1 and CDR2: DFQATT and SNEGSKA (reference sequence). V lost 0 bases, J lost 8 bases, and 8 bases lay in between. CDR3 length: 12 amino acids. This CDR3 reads CSAREGGKPQHF. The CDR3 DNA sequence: TGCAGTGCTAGAGAAGGGGGGAAGCCCCAGCATTTT.

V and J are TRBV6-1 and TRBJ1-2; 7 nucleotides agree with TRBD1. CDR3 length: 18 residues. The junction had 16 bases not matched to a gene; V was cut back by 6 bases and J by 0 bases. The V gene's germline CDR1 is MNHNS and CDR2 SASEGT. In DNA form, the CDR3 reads TGTGCCAGCAGCCCTATCATACGGACAGGTTCCTCTAACTATGGCTACACCTTC. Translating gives CASSPIIRTGSSNYGYTF.

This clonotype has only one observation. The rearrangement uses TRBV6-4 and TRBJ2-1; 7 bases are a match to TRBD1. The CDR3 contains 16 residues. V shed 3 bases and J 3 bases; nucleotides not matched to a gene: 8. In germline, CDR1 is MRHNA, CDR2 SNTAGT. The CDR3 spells CASSETNRGLYNEQFF. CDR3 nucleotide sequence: TGTGCCAGCAGTGAGACTAACAGGGGTCTCTACAATGAGCAGTTCTTC.

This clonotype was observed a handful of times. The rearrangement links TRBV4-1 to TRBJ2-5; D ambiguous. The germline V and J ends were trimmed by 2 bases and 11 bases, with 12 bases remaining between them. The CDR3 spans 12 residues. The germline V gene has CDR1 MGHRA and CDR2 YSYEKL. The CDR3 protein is CASSQPSVSQYF. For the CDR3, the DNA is TGCGCCAGCAGCCAACCTAGTGTTAGTCAGTACTTC.

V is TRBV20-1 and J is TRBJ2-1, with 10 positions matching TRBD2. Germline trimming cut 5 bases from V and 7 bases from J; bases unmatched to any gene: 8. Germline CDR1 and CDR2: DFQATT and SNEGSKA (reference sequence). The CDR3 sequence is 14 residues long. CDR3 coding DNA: TGCAGTGCTCAAGCGGGGGGGCCCCTGAATGAGCAGTTCTTC. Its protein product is CSAQAGGPLNEQFF.

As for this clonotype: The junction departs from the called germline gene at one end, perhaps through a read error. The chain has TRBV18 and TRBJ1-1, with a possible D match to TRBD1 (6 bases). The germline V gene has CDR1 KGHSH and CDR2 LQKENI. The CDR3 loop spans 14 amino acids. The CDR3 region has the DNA TGTGCCAGCACACCGCTACAGGGGAACACTGAAGCTTTCTTT. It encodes CASTPLQGNTEAFF. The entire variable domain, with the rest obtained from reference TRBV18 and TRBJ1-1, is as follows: NAGVMQNPRHLVRRRGQEARLRCSPMKGHSHVYWYRQLPEEGLKFMVYLQKENIIDESGMPKERFSAEFPKEGPSILRIQQVVRGDSAAYFCASTPLQGNTEAFFGQGTRLTVV.

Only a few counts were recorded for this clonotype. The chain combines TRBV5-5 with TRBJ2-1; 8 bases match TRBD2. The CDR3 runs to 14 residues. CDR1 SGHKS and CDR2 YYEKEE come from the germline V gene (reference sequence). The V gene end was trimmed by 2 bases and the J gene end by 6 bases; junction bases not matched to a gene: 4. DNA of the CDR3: TGTGCCAGCAGCTTTGGCGGGGGGCCCAATGAGCAGTTCTTC. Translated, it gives CASSFGGGPNEQFF.

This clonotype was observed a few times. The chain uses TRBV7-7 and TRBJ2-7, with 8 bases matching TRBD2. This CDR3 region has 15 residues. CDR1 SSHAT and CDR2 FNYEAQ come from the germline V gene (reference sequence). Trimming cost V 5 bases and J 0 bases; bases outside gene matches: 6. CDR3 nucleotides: TGTGCCAGCAGCGAGGGACTAGGGAGCTCCTACGAGCAGTACTTC. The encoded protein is CASSEGLGSSYEQYF.

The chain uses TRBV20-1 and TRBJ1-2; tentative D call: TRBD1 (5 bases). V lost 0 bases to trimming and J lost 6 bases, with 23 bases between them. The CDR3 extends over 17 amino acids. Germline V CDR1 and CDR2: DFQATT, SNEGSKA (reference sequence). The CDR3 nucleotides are TGCAGTGCTAGAGATAGGAGACAGCAATCCCCATCCCATGGCTACACCTTC. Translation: CSARDRRQQSPSHGYTF.